The 16 T cell receptor beta chains presented below share a single source sample, sequenced in a study of T cell changes during pregnancy in multiple sclerosis. Here immunoSEQ multiplex PCR was the method, and the copy in TCRdb shows in-frame clones only, minus some. Of roughly 80,000 clones listed, roughly nine tenths are singletons. This material consisted of peripheral blood, taken before pregnancy. The source of these receptors is a female donor with multiple sclerosis, enrolled in a pregnancy study.

This clone showed up just once. This chain joins TRBV7-9 and TRBJ2-7, with D possibly matching TRBD1 (6 bases). The CDR3 contains 13 residues. Trimming removed 6 bases at V and 3 bases at J, with 12 bases between. CDR1 is SEHNR and CDR2 is FQNEAQ in the germline V gene (reference sequence). The CDR3 DNA is TGTGCCAGCAGATCACTACAGGGCTACGAGCAGTACTTC. Translating gives CASRSLQGYEQYF.

This chain links TRBV28 with TRBJ1-1; D may be TRBD1 (6 bases). The CDR3 has 15 amino acids. Germline CDR1 and CDR2: MDHEN and SYDVKM. Trimming stripped 5 bases from V and 0 bases from J, with 13 bases between. DNA of the CDR3: TGTGCCAGCAGTGGGGGGGGGCACCTGAACACTGAAGCTTTCTTT. It yields the protein CASSGGGHLNTEAFF.

The chain combines TRBV10-3 with TRBJ2-1, with D possibly being TRBD1 (6 bases). The V gene lost 1 base and the J gene lost 10 bases, with 8 bases spanning the gap. Germline V gene sequence: CDR1 ENHRY, CDR2 SYGVKD. The CDR3 has 12 residues. The CDR3 nucleotides read TGTGCCATCAGTGAGTTAGGGACAGAGCAGTTCTTC. Its protein product is CAISELGTEQFF.

The V and J genes are TRBV19 and TRBJ1-5, with 10 bases fitting TRBD1. The CDR3 sequence is 18 residues long. Germline V lookup: CDR1 LNHDA, CDR2 SQIVND (reference sequence). Trimming took 6 bases from V and 0 from J; bases not matched to a gene: 11. DNA of the CDR3: TGTGCCAGTAGGCTGACAGGGGGCGAACCTTATAGCAATCAGCCCCAGCATTTT. Protein product: CASRLTGGEPYSNQPQHF. The full variable domain, with the rest looked up from reference TRBV19 and TRBJ1-5, is DGGITQSPKYLFRKEGQNVTLSCEQNLNHDAMYWYRQDPGQGLRLIYYSQIVNDFQKGDIAEGYSVSREKKESFPLTVTSAQKNPTAFYLCASRLTGGEPYSNQPQHFGDGTRLSIL.

The V call is TRBV4-2, the J call TRBJ1-5, with 10 bases matching TRBD1. Losses at the gene ends were 4 bases for V and 5 bases for J; bases not matched to a gene: 8. From germline, CDR1 is LGHNA and CDR2 YNFKEQ. This CDR3 comprises 16 residues. For the CDR3, the DNA is TGTGCCAGCAGCCCCTCCGTCGACAGGGGGCATCAGCCCCAGCATTTT. This codes for CASSPSVDRGHQPQHF.

J is TRBJ2-7 and V is TRBV11-1; D is perhaps TRBD2 (5 bases). Germline V gene lookup returns CDR1 SGHAT and CDR2 FQDESV (reference sequence). Trimming took off 5 bases at V and 2 bases at J, with 10 bases between the two ends. CDR3 size: 13 residues. CDR3 sequence reads: CASSPDGTYEQYF. The CDR3, as DNA: TGTGCCAGCAGCCCGGACGGGACCTACGAGCAGTACTTC.

V usage is TRBV7-8 and J usage is TRBJ1-5, with D unresolved. The germline V gene has CDR1 SGHVS and CDR2 FQNEAQ. CDR3 length equals 14 residues. The V end was cut by 5 bases, the J end by 5 bases, with 13 bases between. CDR3 region: CASSLDARYQPQHF. CDR3 nucleotides: TGTGCCAGCAGCCTAGACGCCCGGTATCAGCCCCAGCATTTT. The full variable domain, completed using reference TRBV7-8 and TRBJ1-5, is GAGVSQSPRYKVAKRGQDVALRCDPISGHVSLFWYQQALGQGPEFLTYFQNEAQLDKSGLPSDRFFAERPEGSVSTLKIQRTQQEDSAVYLCASSLDARYQPQHFGDGTRLSIL.

The chain carries TRBV10-3 and TRBJ1-3, with D unresolved. Per germline, CDR1 ENHRY and CDR2 SYGVKD. V was clipped by 11 bases and J by 4 bases, with 15 bases between them. CDR3 length: 13 residues. The CDR3 is CAACGLKGNTIYF. The CDR3 coding sequence is TGTGCCGCCTGCGGACTGAAAGGAAACACCATATATTTT.

V gene TRBV25-1 combines with J gene TRBJ2-7; TRBD1 agrees at 7 bases. This CDR3 contains 18 residues. Per germline, CDR1 MGHDK and CDR2 SYGVNS. The V gene end was trimmed by 4 bases and the J gene end by 0 bases; junction bases not matched to a gene: 15. CDR3 sequence reads: CASSGRTSGTANSYEQYF. For the CDR3, the DNA is TGTGCCAGCAGTGGACGTACCTCCGGGACAGCAAACTCCTACGAGCAGTACTTC.

The chain links TRBV6-5 to TRBJ1-5, with 8 bases aligning to TRBD1. CDR1 and CDR2 from the germline V gene are MNHEY and SVGAGI. CDR3 length: 15 amino acids. Germline trimming cut 6 bases from V and 6 bases from J; bases unmatched to any gene: 10. The CDR3 region has the DNA TGTGCCAGCAGACAAGGACAGGGTCAGAGTCAGCCCCAGCATTTT. Encoded protein: CASRQGQGQSQPQHF.

The V and J genes are TRBV28 and TRBJ1-1; TRBD1 matches at 9 bases. CDR3 length: 14 residues. Germline trimming cut 1 base from V and 4 bases from J; bases unmatched to any gene: 1. The germline CDR1 and CDR2 sequences are MDHEN and SYDVKM. As DNA, the CDR3 is TGTGCCAGCAGTTTATCGGACAGGGGCACTGAAGCTTTCTTT. Protein sequence: CASSLSDRGTEAFF.

The rearrangement uses TRBV29-1 and TRBJ2-1; 8 bases fit TRBD1. Germline CDR1 and CDR2: SQVTM and ANQGSEA. The CDR3 loop spans 15 amino acids. V shed 4 bases and J 2 bases; nucleotides not matched to a gene: 7. The CDR3: CSVGRQTGAYNEQFF. DNA for the CDR3: TGCAGCGTTGGCCGACAGACAGGGGCCTACAATGAGCAGTTCTTC.

The V call is TRBV18, the J call TRBJ2-1, with D tentatively TRBD2 (6 bases). The CDR3 consists of 16 residues. Deletions cut 2 bases from V and 6 bases from J, with 17 bases between. Germline V lookup: CDR1 KGHSH, CDR2 LQKENI. The CDR3 spells CASSPMTSKFSNEQFF. CDR3 bases: TGTGCCAGCTCACCAATGACTAGTAAGTTCTCCAATGAGCAGTTCTTC.

The chain carries TRBV11-2 and TRBJ1-1; D gene uncertain. Trimming pared 2 bases from V and 7 bases from J, leaving 8 bases between. Per the germline V gene, CDR1 is SGHAT and CDR2 is FQNNGV. The CDR3 totals 12 residues. Here the CDR3 DNA reads TGTGCCAGCAGCTTAAATGGAGATGAAGCTTTCTTT. Translating it yields CASSLNGDEAFF.

The chain couples TRBV7-2 to TRBJ1-1; 9 nucleotides match TRBD1. The CDR3 totals 15 residues. Losses at the gene ends were 5 bases for V and 4 bases for J; bases not matched to a gene: 8. Germline V gene data show CDR1 as SGHTA and CDR2 as FQGNSA. The CDR3 DNA follows: TGTGCCAGCAGCGCCGGACAGGGGCAGTTCACTGAAGCTTTCTTT. It translates to CASSAGQGQFTEAFF.

The J gene is TRBJ2-3, the V gene TRBV4-2; TRBD2 matches at 9 bases. J lost 0 bases, V lost 4 bases, and 11 bases had no gene match. Germline V lookup: CDR1 LGHNA, CDR2 YNFKEQ. This CDR3 is 18 amino acids long. CDR3: CASSPRREGPRSTDTQYF. CDR3 in DNA: TGTGCCAGCAGCCCCAGGCGGGAGGGCCCTCGTAGCACAGATACGCAGTATTTT.